These 11 T cell receptor beta chains originate from one sample sequenced in a study of tumor and adjacent non-tumor tissue in lung cancer. Three rounds of nested PCR, following a modified ARM-PCR protocol, produced the TCRbeta library. TCRdb redid the calling of the multiplex PCR reads with MiXCR, one entry per CDR3 protein. This sample carries 90,000 to 120,000 distinct CDR3 sequences, over 55% of them seen once, and the ten largest clones take approximately 18%. The template was RNA from unsorted bulk tissue. The normal lung tissue was taken more than 3 cm from the tumor edge. The sample was distant non-tumor lung tissue. All receptors come from a man aged 30 to 39 with non-small cell lung cancer.

Notes on this clonotype: The germline gene is not matched at one end of the junction; a read error may be the cause. The chain has TRBV10-1 and TRBJ2-1; D call uncertain. The CDR3 consists of 14 residues. Germline V lookup: CDR1 WNHNN, CDR2 SYGVQD (reference sequence). The CDR3 bases are TGCGCCAGGTACCTTCAGGAAACCTACAATGATCAGTTCTTC. This sequence encodes CARYLQETYNDQFF.

This clonotype is a singleton in its sample. V and J are TRBV20-1 and TRBJ2-7; the match to TRBD2 covers 8 bases. The CDR3 is 16 amino acids. Germline loops: CDR1 DFQATT, CDR2 SNEGSKA (reference sequence). The CDR3 sequence: CTPRESGAGESGEQYF. Here the CDR3 DNA reads TGCACTCCTAGAGAGTCAGGAGCGGGAGAATCGGGCGAGCAGTACTTC.

In the case of this clonotype: One junction end does not reproduce the germline sequence, and a read error may be involved. This rearrangement joins TRBV4-3 to TRBJ2-3; TRBD2 aligns across 8 bases. There are 14 residues in the CDR3. The germline V gene has CDR1 LGHNA and CDR2 YSLEER. The CDR3 DNA follows: TGCGTCAGCAGCCAACTCGGGGGGGCAGATACGCAGTATTTT. Amino acid sequence: CVSSQLGGADTQYF.

This clonotype came up a few times. A single base separates this from a much larger clone, so it may be a read error. The J gene is TRBJ2-3, the V gene TRBV20-1; no reliable D call. The germline V and J ends were trimmed by 5 bases and 7 bases, with 13 bases remaining between them. There are 12 residues in the CDR3. Germline CDR1 DFQATT, CDR2 SNEGSKA (reference sequence). The CDR3 sequence is CSAPLEANTQYF. In DNA, the CDR3 is TGCAGTGCTCCTCTCGAAGCAAATACGCAGTATTTT.

This clonotype appeared a few times. V and J are TRBV14 and TRBJ2-7; 7 nucleotides align to TRBD2. The V gene's germline CDR1 is SGHDN and CDR2 FVKESK. The CDR3 consists of 13 residues. V dropped 10 bases and J dropped 3; count of bases not matched to a gene: 9. CDR3 residues: CATRPSGGYEQYF. The DNA for the CDR3 is TGTGCCACTAGACCTAGCGGAGGCTACGAGCAGTACTTC.

Comments on this clonotype: Without the conserved terminal phenylalanine or tryptophan, this CDR3 likely stems from a read error. This chain joins TRBV11-2 and TRBJ2-7; D is unresolved. The CDR3 spans 12 residues. Between the trimmed V and J ends, which lost 8 bases and 6 bases, there was a span of 14 bases. Germline V CDR1 and CDR2: SGHAT, FQNNGV. The CDR3: CASCSGRIEQYS. The CDR3 DNA is TGTGCCAGCTGCTCAGGACGGATCGAGCAGTACTCC.

This clonotype has more than one count but fewer than ten. The V and J genes are TRBV7-3 and TRBJ2-1; 9 bases fit TRBD1. This CDR3 contains 15 residues. In germline, CDR1 is SGHTA, CDR2 FQGTGA. V was pared by 4 bases and J by 6 bases, with 7 bases of the junction left unmatched. The CDR3 bases are TGTGCCAGCAGCTCCGGGACAGGGCCTCGCAATGAGCAGTTCTTC. The encoded protein is CASSSGTGPRNEQFF.

This clonotype has at least ten counts. This chain links TRBV6-2 or TRBV6-3 with TRBJ1-5; 11 nucleotides agree with TRBD1. CDR3 length: 14 residues. Germline V CDR1 and CDR2: MNHEY, SVGEGT. V was clipped by 6 bases and J by 7 bases; unmatched bases: 5. CDR3 coding DNA: TGTGCCAGCAGGGGGACAGGGGGAGGCCAGCCCCAGCATTTT. This encodes CASRGTGGGQPQHF.

Remarks on this clonotype: The CDR3 does not close with the conserved phenylalanine or tryptophan, likely indicating a read error. It is unclear where the CDR3 begins or ends on the DNA, so no DNA is shown, and the CDR3 is as TCRdb lists it. This sequence joins TRBV11-1 and TRBJ2-4; TRBD2 is the table's D call, not checked against the DNA. The CDR3 has 16 amino acids, counting both end residues. Germline CDR1 is SGHAT and CDR2 is FQDESV (reference sequence). The CDR3 reads CASTHSGRATKTIQYV.

In its sample, this clonotype was seen a few times. A much larger clone lies one base from this, so it may be a read error. The chain combines TRBV6-2 or TRBV6-3 with TRBJ1-2, with 8 bases matching TRBD1. In germline, CDR1 is MNHEY, CDR2 SVGEGT. The CDR3 has 13 amino acids. Here the CDR3 reads CVSSYGTGGGYTF. CDR3 DNA sequence: TGTGTCAGCAGTTACGGAACAGGGGGTGGCTACACCTTC.

The chain recombines TRBV11-2 with TRBJ2-1; D unresolved. The V and J ends lost 11 bases and 4 bases respectively, with 15 bases between them. The CDR3 is 13 amino acids. The V gene's germline CDR1 is SGHAT and CDR2 FQNNGV. The CDR3 bases are TGTGCCGGCGACTGGTACGGTTACAATGAGCAGTTCTTC. Translating gives CAGDWYGYNEQFF.